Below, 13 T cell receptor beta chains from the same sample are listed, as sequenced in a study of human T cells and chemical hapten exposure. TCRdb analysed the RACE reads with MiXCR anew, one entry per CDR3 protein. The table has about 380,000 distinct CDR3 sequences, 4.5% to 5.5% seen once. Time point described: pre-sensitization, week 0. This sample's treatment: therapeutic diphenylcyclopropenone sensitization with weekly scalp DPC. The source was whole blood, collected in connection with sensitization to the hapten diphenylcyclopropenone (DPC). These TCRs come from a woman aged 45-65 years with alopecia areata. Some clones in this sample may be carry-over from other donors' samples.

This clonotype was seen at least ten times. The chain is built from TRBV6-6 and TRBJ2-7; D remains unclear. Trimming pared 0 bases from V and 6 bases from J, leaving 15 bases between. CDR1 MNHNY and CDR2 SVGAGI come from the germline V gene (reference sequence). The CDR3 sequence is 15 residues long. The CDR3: CASSYSVLGSVEQYF. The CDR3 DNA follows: TGTGCCAGCAGTTACTCTGTCCTGGGCAGCGTCGAGCAGTACTTC.

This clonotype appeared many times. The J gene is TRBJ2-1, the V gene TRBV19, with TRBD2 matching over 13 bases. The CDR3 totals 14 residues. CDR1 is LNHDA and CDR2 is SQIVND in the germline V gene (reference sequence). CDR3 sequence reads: CASAGTSGMDEQFF. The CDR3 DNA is TGTGCGTCTGCCGGGACTAGCGGGATGGATGAGCAGTTCTTC.

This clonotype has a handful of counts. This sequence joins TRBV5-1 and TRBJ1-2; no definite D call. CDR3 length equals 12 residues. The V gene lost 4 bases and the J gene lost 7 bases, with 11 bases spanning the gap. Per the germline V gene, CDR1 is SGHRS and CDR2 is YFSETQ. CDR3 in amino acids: CASSISGSGYTF. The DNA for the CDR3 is TGCGCCAGCAGCATTTCAGGATCTGGCTACACCTTC.

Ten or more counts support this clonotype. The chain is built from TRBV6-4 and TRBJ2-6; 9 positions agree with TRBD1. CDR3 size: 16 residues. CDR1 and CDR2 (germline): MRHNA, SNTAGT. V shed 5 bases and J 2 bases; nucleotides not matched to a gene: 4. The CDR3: CASSMRQGAGANVLTF. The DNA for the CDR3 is TGTGCCAGCAGTATGAGACAGGGGGCTGGGGCCAACGTCCTGACTTTC.

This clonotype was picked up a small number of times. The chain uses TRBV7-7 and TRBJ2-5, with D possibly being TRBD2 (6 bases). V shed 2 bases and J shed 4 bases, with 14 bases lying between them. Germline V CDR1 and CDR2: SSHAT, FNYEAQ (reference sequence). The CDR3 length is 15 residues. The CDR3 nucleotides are TGTGCCAGCAGCTTAAACCCGGGAGCCGGAGAGACCCAGTACTTC. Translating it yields CASSLNPGAGETQYF.

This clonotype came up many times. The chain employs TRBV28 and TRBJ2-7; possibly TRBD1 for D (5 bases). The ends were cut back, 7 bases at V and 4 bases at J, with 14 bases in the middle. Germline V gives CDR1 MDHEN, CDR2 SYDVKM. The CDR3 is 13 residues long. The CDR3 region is CASTGSSRYEQYF. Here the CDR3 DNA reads TGTGCCAGCACAGGGTCGTCCAGGTACGAGCAGTACTTC.

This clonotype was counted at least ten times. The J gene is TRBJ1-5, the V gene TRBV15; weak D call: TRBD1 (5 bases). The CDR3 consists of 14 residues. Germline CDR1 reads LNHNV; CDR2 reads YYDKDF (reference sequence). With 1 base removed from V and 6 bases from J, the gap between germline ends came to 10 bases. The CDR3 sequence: CATSRGRDAQPQHF. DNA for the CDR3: TGTGCCACCAGCAGAGGCAGGGACGCTCAGCCCCAGCATTTT. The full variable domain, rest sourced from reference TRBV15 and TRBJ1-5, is DAMVIQNPRYQVTQFGKPVTLSCSQTLNHNVMYWYQQKSSQAPKLLFHYYDKDFNNEADTPDNFQSRRPNTSFCFLDIRSPGLGDTAMYLCATSRGRDAQPQHFGDGTRLSIL.

DNA of the CDR3: TGTGCCAGCAGTTTCAGCCTTAGCAATCAGCCCCAGCATTTT. Amino acids: CASSFSLSNQPQHF. This chain connects TRBV5-6 to TRBJ1-5, with D unclear. Trimming took 5 bases from V and 0 from J, leaving 9 bases between them. The germline V gene encodes CDR1 SGHDT and CDR2 YYEEEE. The length of the CDR3 is 14 residues.

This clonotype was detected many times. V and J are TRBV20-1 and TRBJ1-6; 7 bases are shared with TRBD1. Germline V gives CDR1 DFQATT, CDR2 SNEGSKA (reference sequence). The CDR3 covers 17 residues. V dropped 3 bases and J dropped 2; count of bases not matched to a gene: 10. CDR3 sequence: CSASPWTGRTYNSPLHF. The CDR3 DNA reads TGCAGTGCTAGTCCCTGGACAGGCAGAACCTATAATTCACCCCTCCACTTT.

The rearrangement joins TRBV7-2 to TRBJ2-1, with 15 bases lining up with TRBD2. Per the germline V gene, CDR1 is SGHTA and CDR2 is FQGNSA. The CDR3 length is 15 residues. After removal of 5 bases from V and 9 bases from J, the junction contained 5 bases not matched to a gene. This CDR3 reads CASSPWTSGGGEQFF. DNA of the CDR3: TGTGCCAGCAGCCCGTGGACTAGCGGGGGGGGTGAGCAGTTCTTC. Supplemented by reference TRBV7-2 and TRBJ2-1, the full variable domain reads GAGVSQSPSNKVTEKGKDVELRCDPISGHTALYWYRQSLGQGLEFLIYFQGNSAPDKSGLPSDRFSAERTGGSVSTLTIQRTQQEDSAVYLCASSPWTSGGGEQFFGPGTRLTVL.

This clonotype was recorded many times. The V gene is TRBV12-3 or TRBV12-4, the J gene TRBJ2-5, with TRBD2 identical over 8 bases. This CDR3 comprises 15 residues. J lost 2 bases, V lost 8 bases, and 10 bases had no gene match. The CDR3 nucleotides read TGTGCCAGCTCTGGGAGGCGGGGGGTTCAAGAGACCCAGTACTTC. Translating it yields CASSGRRGVQETQYF.

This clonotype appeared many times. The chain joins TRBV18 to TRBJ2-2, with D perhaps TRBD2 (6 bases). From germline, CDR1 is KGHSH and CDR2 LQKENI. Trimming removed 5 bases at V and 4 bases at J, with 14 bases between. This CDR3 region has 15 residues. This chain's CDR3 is CASSRDGTPTGELFF. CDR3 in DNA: TGTGCCAGCTCAAGAGATGGGACTCCCACCGGGGAGCTGTTTTTT.

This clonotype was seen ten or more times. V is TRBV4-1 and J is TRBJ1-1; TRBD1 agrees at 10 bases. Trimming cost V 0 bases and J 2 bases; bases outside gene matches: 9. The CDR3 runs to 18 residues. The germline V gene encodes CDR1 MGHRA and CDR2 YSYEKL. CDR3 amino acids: CASSQESRGTGANTEAFF. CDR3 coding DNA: TGCGCCAGCAGCCAAGAGTCGAGGGGGACAGGGGCAAACACTGAAGCTTTCTTT.